The 22 T cell receptor beta chains presented below share a single source sample, sequenced in a study of blood T cell repertoires in COVID-19. Assay used: immunoSEQ multiplex PCR; TCRdb lists only in-frame clones, some missing. The table has about 30,000 clones, approximately 85% seen once; the top ten hold over 7%. The sample consisted of peripheral blood. The source is an elderly man with active COVID-19.

This clone was seen a single time. J is TRBJ1-5 and V is TRBV10-3; D possibly corresponds to TRBD1 (6 bases). V shed 4 bases and J shed 2 bases, with 18 bases lying between them. Looked up from germline, CDR1 is ENHRY and CDR2 is SYGVKD. This CDR3 is 17 amino acids long. CDR3: CAISGHREITGNQPQHF. The CDR3 DNA follows: TGTGCCATCAGTGGGCACAGGGAAATTACGGGCAATCAGCCCCAGCATTTT.

The chain has TRBV3-1 (or the pseudogene TRBV3-2) and TRBJ2-7; D not certain. The V end lost 3 bases, the J end lost 4 bases, and 16 bases lay between the germline ends. The CDR3 runs 15 residues. Per germline, CDR1 LGHDT and CDR2 YNNKEL (reference sequence). CDR3 in DNA: TGTGCCAGCAGCCAGTCCTGGGTGGGCGCGTACGAGCAGTACTTC. Encoded protein: CASSQSWVGAYEQYF.

The rearrangement uses TRBV6-6 and TRBJ1-1; 7 positions agree with TRBD1. The V and J ends lost 0 bases and 5 bases, in that order; junction bases with no gene match: 6. Germline-derived CDR1 and CDR2 are MNHNY and SVGAGI (reference sequence). This CDR3 has 15 amino acids. The DNA for the CDR3 is TGTGCCAGCAGTTACTCGAGAGGCAGGGGGACTGAAGCTTTCTTT. Protein: CASSYSRGRGTEAFF.

The rearrangement links TRBV4-3 to TRBJ1-5; D is unclear. Trimming removed 0 bases at V and 2 bases at J, with 11 bases between. In germline, CDR1 is LGHNA, CDR2 YSLEER. This CDR3 has 16 amino acids. CDR3 sequence (DNA): TGCGCCAGCAGCCAAGATTTGGGGAGGGGCAATCAGCCCCAGCATTTT. Protein: CASSQDLGRGNQPQHF.

V gene TRBV2 combines with J gene TRBJ2-1; 7 nucleotides align to TRBD1. V lost 6 bases and J lost 8; bases outside the gene matches: 19. This CDR3 has 17 residues. Per the germline V gene, CDR1 is SNHLY and CDR2 is FYNNEI. CDR3 sequence (DNA): TGTGCCAGCAGGGAAATACCGGGACAGTCATGGTGGGATGAGCAGTTCTTC. This sequence encodes CASREIPGQSWWDEQFF.

This clone was picked up one time. Written as DNA, the CDR3 is TGTGCCAGCAGCGCCCAAAGGGGCCCGGATACGCAGTATTTT. Protein: CASSAQRGPDTQYF. The V gene is TRBV9, the J gene TRBJ2-3, with a weak D call TRBD1 (5 bases). The CDR3 consists of 14 residues. Germline V gives CDR1 SGDLS, CDR2 YYNGEE. Deletions cut 3 bases from V and 6 bases from J, with 14 bases between. Full variable domain (missing parts from reference TRBV9 and TRBJ2-3): DSGVTQTPKHLITATGQRVTLRCSPRSGDLSVYWYQQSLDQGLQFLIQYYNGEERAKGNILERFSAQQFPDLHSELNLSSLELGDSALYFCASSAQRGPDTQYFGPGTRLTVL.

This chain joins TRBV18 and TRBJ1-3, with a possible D match to TRBD1 (6 bases). Germline CDR1 and CDR2: KGHSH and LQKENI. This CDR3 comprises 17 residues. Trimming pared 0 bases from V and 1 base from J, leaving 13 bases between. The CDR3, as DNA: TGTGCCAGCTCACCACCGGGGGGGACAAGATCTGGAAACACCATATATTTT. This gives the protein CASSPPGGTRSGNTIYF.

V gene TRBV5-1 combines with J gene TRBJ1-2; D is undetermined. Germline values: CDR1 SGHRS, CDR2 YFSETQ. The CDR3 runs to 15 residues. V lost 0 bases to trimming and J lost 2 bases, with 11 bases between them. CDR3 in DNA: TGCGCCAGCAGCTTGGAGCCGGGTACAAACTATGGCTACACCTTC. It yields the protein CASSLEPGTNYGYTF.

Here the CDR3 reads CASSLGQSATNEKLFF. The CDR3 DNA follows: TGTGCCAGCAGCCTGGGACAGTCCGCAACTAATGAAAAACTGTTTTTT. The genes are TRBV7-9 and TRBJ1-4, with 7 bases matching TRBD1. CDR3 size: 16 residues. Germline CDR1 SEHNR, CDR2 FQNEAQ (reference sequence). V lost 5 bases and J lost 0; bases outside the gene matches: 6.

There are a few counts of this clone. The rearrangement joins TRBV2 to TRBJ1-1; D is possibly TRBD1 (5 bases). The CDR3 runs 13 residues. Germline loops: CDR1 SNHLY, CDR2 FYNNEI. V gave up 4 bases and J gave up 2 bases, with 8 bases separating them. The CDR3 DNA follows: TGTGCCAGCAGTGGGCAGGGAAACACTGAAGCTTTCTTT. This gives the protein CASSGQGNTEAFF.

The V and J genes are TRBV2 and TRBJ2-6; TRBD1 matches 7 bases. The CDR3 has 13 residues. V gave up 6 bases and J gave up 8 bases; unmatched junction bases: 4. Germline CDR1 is SNHLY and CDR2 is FYNNEI. Here the CDR3 DNA reads TGTGCCAGCAGCCGACAGGGACCCAACGTCCTGACTTTC. Protein: CASSRQGPNVLTF.

This chain joins TRBV7-9 and TRBJ2-2; 7 nucleotides match TRBD1. Germline V gene data show CDR1 as SEHNR and CDR2 as FQNEAQ (reference sequence). V shed 1 base and J 6 bases; nucleotides not matched to a gene: 11. The CDR3 is 17 residues long. CDR3 sequence (DNA): TGTGCCAGCAGCTTAGGGCCCCTGGACAGGAAGTCCGGGGAGCTGTTTTTT. Amino acid sequence: CASSLGPLDRKSGELFF.

V usage is TRBV19 and J usage is TRBJ1-2, with 7 bases that match TRBD1. V shed 4 bases, J shed 7 bases, and the junction held 6 bases outside the gene matches. The CDR3 length is 13 residues. In germline, CDR1 is LNHDA, CDR2 SQIVND (reference sequence). CDR3 sequence reads: CASSTQGISGYTF. The CDR3 nucleotides are TGTGCCAGTAGTACACAGGGGATTTCTGGCTACACCTTC.

V gene TRBV7-9 combines with J gene TRBJ2-2, with TRBD1 as a possible D gene (6 bases). The CDR3 consists of 13 residues. Looked up from germline, CDR1 is SEHNR and CDR2 is FQNEAQ (reference sequence). V lost 7 bases to trimming and J lost 5 bases, with 11 bases between them. For the CDR3, the DNA is TGTGCCAGCAAATACAGGGATACCGGGGAGCTGTTTTTT. Translation: CASKYRDTGELFF.

V is TRBV19 and J is TRBJ2-2; 10 nucleotides line up with TRBD1. CDR3 size: 14 residues. V shed 10 bases, J shed 1 base, and the junction held 3 bases outside the gene matches. CDR1 is LNHDA and CDR2 is SQIVND in the germline V gene (reference sequence). In nucleotides, the CDR3 is TGTGCCACAGGACAGGGGGTGAACACCGGGGAGCTGTTTTTT. Its protein is CATGQGVNTGELFF. Full variable domain (outside the CDR3, taken from reference TRBV19 and TRBJ2-2): DGGITQSPKYLFRKEGQNVTLSCEQNLNHDAMYWYRQDPGQGLRLIYYSQIVNDFQKGDIAEGYSVSREKKESFPLTVTSAQKNPTAFYLCATGQGVNTGELFFGEGSRLTVL.

The V and J genes are TRBV5-5 and TRBJ1-1, with D tentatively TRBD1 (5 bases). The germline CDR1 and CDR2 sequences are SGHKS and YYEKEE (reference sequence). Between the trimmed V and J ends, which lost 4 bases and 0 bases, there was a span of 16 bases. CDR3 size: 16 residues. CDR3 amino acids: CASSPFDSLMNTEAFF. CDR3 in DNA: TGTGCCAGCAGCCCGTTCGACAGCCTTATGAACACTGAAGCTTTCTTT.

This clone has just one count. The chain recombines TRBV9 with TRBJ2-5; D ambiguous. V lost 2 bases, J lost 4 bases, and 9 bases lay in between. Germline-derived CDR1 and CDR2 are SGDLS and YYNGEE. The CDR3 sequence is 13 residues long. The CDR3 DNA reads TGTGCCAGCAGCGTGGGCACCCCAGAGACCCAGTACTTC. Translation: CASSVGTPETQYF.

This chain connects TRBV2 to TRBJ1-5; 9 bases match TRBD1. V lost 4 bases, J lost 5 bases, and 12 bases stayed unmatched. Germline CDR1 reads SNHLY; CDR2 reads FYNNEI. This CDR3 comprises 17 residues. The CDR3 region is CASSAGPDRGYDQPQHF. The CDR3 nucleotides read TGTGCCAGCAGTGCGGGTCCCGACAGGGGGTACGATCAGCCCCAGCATTTT. Full variable domain (outside the CDR3, taken from reference TRBV2 and TRBJ1-5): EPEVTQTPSHQVTQMGQEVILRCVPISNHLYFYWYRQILGQKVEFLVSFYNNEISEKSEIFDDQFSVERPDGSNFTLKIRSTKLEDSAMYFCASSAGPDRGYDQPQHFGDGTRLSIL.

In its sample, this clone was seen once. The V gene is TRBV2, the J gene TRBJ2-1; 8 nucleotides line up with TRBD2. The CDR3 is made up of 14 amino acids. V was pared by 8 bases and J by 4 bases, with 7 bases of the junction left unmatched. Germline CDR1 and CDR2: SNHLY and FYNNEI. The CDR3, as DNA: TGTGCCAGCTTGACGGGGGGGCCTTACAATGAGCAGTTCTTC. Protein: CASLTGGPYNEQFF.

The V call is TRBV30, the J call TRBJ2-7, with 11 bases fitting TRBD2. The J segment lost 2 bases and the V segment lost 5 bases, leaving 8 bases of the junction unmatched. The CDR3 is made up of 15 amino acids. CDR1 is GTSNPN and CDR2 is SVGIG in the germline V gene (reference sequence). CDR3 amino acids: CAWLPPGLAAYEQYF. DNA for the CDR3: TGTGCCTGGCTCCCCCCGGGACTAGCGGCCTACGAGCAGTACTTC.

The chain joins TRBV6-2 or TRBV6-3 to TRBJ1-2; a possible D gene is TRBD1 (5 bases). CDR1 is MNHEY and CDR2 is SVGEGT in the germline V gene. Deletions cut 3 bases from V and 4 bases from J, with 15 bases between. This CDR3 has 15 residues. This CDR3 is CASSYRRGQLYGYTF. The CDR3 region has the DNA TGTGCCAGCAGTTATAGGAGGGGCCAACTCTATGGCTACACCTTC.

The rearrangement joins TRBV5-1 to TRBJ1-1, with no clear D. V dropped 6 bases and J dropped 4 bases, with 19 bases sitting between them. CDR1 and CDR2 (germline): SGHRS, YFSETQ. The CDR3 extends over 15 amino acids. The CDR3 spells CASTTVPPVSTEAFF. DNA for the CDR3: TGCGCCAGCACTACGGTACCCCCCGTAAGCACTGAAGCTTTCTTT.